This T cell receptor (beta chain) originates from a study of T cell repertoires in cytomegalovirus infection. About the research overall: Recently identified HLA-C-restricted CMV epitopes were used, and well-studied HLA-B-restricted CMV epitopes were used as well. Indications came from public TCR beta signatures; they pointed to CMV infection and to a matching HLA type. Study-level findings and limits: Of the TCR beta families, the public ones yielded a cumulative frequency that identified carriers of CMV plus the relevant HLA. CMV-specific TCR beta clonotypes restricted by HLA-C were the ones dominating the ex vivo response.

The germline V gene encodes CDR1 DFQATT and CDR2 SNEGSKA (reference sequence). The CDR3 is 15 residues long. The J segment lost 4 bases and the V segment lost 1 base, leaving 4 bases of the junction unmatched. On this clonotype: What it binds is unknown.

TCRdb itself ran the reads through MiXCR, one entry per CDR3 protein. This sample has about 830,000 distinct CDR3 sequences; approximately 30% occur once, and the top ten carry around 11%. Sequencing was performed on cultured CD8+ T cells from PBMCs, taken from culture after CMV antigen stimulation. This receptor was identified in a human donor in good health (CMV status not recorded). Some clones in this sample may be carry-over from other donors' samples. This chain links TRBV20-1 with TRBJ1-1; 12 bases fit TRBD1. The CDR3 protein is CSARGDRGLFTEAFF. The DNA for the CDR3 is TGCAGTGCTAGAGGGGACAGGGGGCTTTTCACTGAAGCTTTCTTT.